Detailed here is one TCR beta chain. TCRdb's copy holds only in-frame clones and misses some; the assay was immunoSEQ multiplex PCR. This repertoire shows about 130,000 clones, about 92% found once; its top ten account for under 3.5%. This record belongs to a study of T cell responses to AZD1222 COVID-19 vaccine. The CDR3 spans 12 residues. Germline CDR1 SGHTA, CDR2 FQGTGA. The V end lost 1 base, the J end lost 3 bases, and 4 bases lay between the germline ends. The chain is built from TRBV7-3 and TRBJ2-7, with unresolved D. The sequence was collected from an adult who received the AZD1222 COVID-19 vaccine. The sequenced sample was peripheral blood, obtained 28 days after the second AZD1222 dose. DNA of the CDR3: TGTGCCAGCAGCTTAAACGGCTACGAGCAGTACTTC. Protein product: CASSLNGYEQYF.